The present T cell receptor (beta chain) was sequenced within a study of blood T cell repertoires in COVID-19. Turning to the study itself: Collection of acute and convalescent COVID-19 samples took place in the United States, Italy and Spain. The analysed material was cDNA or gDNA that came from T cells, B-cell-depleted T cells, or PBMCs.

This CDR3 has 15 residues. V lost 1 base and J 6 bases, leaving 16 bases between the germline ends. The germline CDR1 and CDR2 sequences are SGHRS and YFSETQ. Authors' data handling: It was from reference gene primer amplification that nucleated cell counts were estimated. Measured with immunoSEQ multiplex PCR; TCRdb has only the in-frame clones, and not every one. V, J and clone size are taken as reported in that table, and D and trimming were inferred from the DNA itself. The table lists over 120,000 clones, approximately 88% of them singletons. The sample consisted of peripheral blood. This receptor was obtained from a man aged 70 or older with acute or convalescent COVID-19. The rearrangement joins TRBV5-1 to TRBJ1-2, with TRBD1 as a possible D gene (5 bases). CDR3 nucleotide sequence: TGCGCCAGCAGCTTGTTGACAGTTTCTATCCATGGCTACACCTTC. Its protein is CASSLLTVSIHGYTF.